These T cell receptor beta chains were read from a single sample in a study of blood T cell repertoires in COVID-19. TCRdb's copy holds only in-frame clones and misses some; the assay was immunoSEQ multiplex PCR. Of hundreds of thousands of clones detected, around 86% appear once; the ten largest clones hold less than 2%. The specimen sequenced was PBMCs or T cells enriched from blood (not recorded which). All receptors derive from a man aged 35-49 years who had recovered from COVID-19. CDR3s include the opening cysteine and the closing phenylalanine or tryptophan. D genes are given only for firm matches. Clone size is shown for a subset of rows, as once, few, many or a class of expanded clone.

v_gene: TRBV19; d_gene: TRBD1; j_gene: TRBJ1-1; abundance: -; CDR3aa: CASSTQGATEAFF; CDR3nt: TGTGCCAGTAGTACACAGGGGGCCACTGAAGCTTTCTTT
v_gene: TRBV28; d_gene: TRBD1; j_gene: TRBJ1-5; abundance: few; CDR3aa: CASSFLGFRDRGHYSNQPQHF; CDR3nt: TGTGCCAGCAGTTTTCTGGGGTTCCGGGACAGGGGACATTATAGCAATCAGCCCCAGCATTTT
v_gene: TRBV7-9; d_gene: -; j_gene: TRBJ2-7; abundance: few; CDR3aa: CASSSDYEQYF; CDR3nt: TGTGCCAGCAGCTCAGATTACGAGCAGTACTTC
v_gene: TRBV5-1; d_gene: -; j_gene: TRBJ2-1; abundance: -; CDR3aa: CASSLADSGNEQFF; CDR3nt: TGCGCCAGCAGCTTGGCCGACAGCGGGAATGAGCAGTTCTTC
v_gene: TRBV9; d_gene: TRBD2; j_gene: TRBJ2-1; abundance: many; CDR3aa: CASSVEERGLSYNEQFF; CDR3nt: TGTGCCAGCAGCGTCGAAGAGCGGGGCCTCTCCTACAATGAGCAGTTCTTC
v_gene: TRBV9; d_gene: TRBD2; j_gene: TRBJ2-1; abundance: -; CDR3aa: CASKRLAGGNGDEQFF; CDR3nt: TGTGCCAGCAAGCGACTAGCGGGAGGAAATGGGGATGAGCAGTTCTTC
v_gene: TRBV11-2; d_gene: -; j_gene: TRBJ1-2; abundance: -; CDR3aa: CASGGWGSYGYTF; CDR3nt: TGTGCCAGCGGAGGTTGGGGATCCTATGGCTACACCTTC
v_gene: TRBV5-1; d_gene: TRBD2; j_gene: TRBJ2-2; abundance: -; CDR3aa: CASSLGLAGAANTGELFF; CDR3nt: TGCGCCAGCAGCTTGGGTTTAGCGGGGGCCGCGAACACCGGGGAGCTGTTTTTT
v_gene: TRBV5-1; d_gene: -; j_gene: TRBJ2-7; abundance: -; CDR3aa: CASSSPSTGFSYEQYF; CDR3nt: TGCGCCAGCAGCTCCCCCTCGACAGGATTCTCCTACGAGCAGTACTTC
v_gene: TRBV19; d_gene: TRBD1; j_gene: TRBJ2-3; abundance: -; CDR3aa: CASTVTGTSTDTQYF; CDR3nt: TGTGCCAGTACCGTGACAGGGACCAGCACAGATACGCAGTATTTT
v_gene: TRBV7-3; d_gene: -; j_gene: TRBJ1-2; abundance: -; CDR3aa: CASSSSGGTGRYTF; CDR3nt: TGTGCCAGCAGCTCCAGCGGGGGAACGGGCAGATACACCTTC
v_gene: TRBV5-1; d_gene: -; j_gene: TRBJ1-1; abundance: -; CDR3aa: CASSLVEEGEAFF; CDR3nt: TGCGCCAGCAGCTTGGTTGAGGAGGGTGAAGCTTTCTTT
v_gene: TRBV6-5; d_gene: -; j_gene: TRBJ1-1; abundance: -; CDR3aa: CASSYSRRNTEAFF; CDR3nt: TGTGCCAGCAGTTACTCCCGGAGGAACACTGAAGCTTTCTTT
v_gene: TRBV6-2/TRBV6-3; d_gene: -; j_gene: TRBJ1-5; abundance: -; CDR3aa: CASSYSTLGPQHF; CDR3nt: TGTGCCAGCAGTTACTCGACTCTCGGGCCCCAGCATTTT
v_gene: TRBV11-2; d_gene: TRBD2; j_gene: TRBJ2-1; abundance: -; CDR3aa: CASSATPLAGVGNEQFF; CDR3nt: TGTGCCAGCAGCGCGACCCCACTAGCGGGAGTGGGTAATGAGCAGTTCTTC
v_gene: TRBV6-2/TRBV6-3; d_gene: TRBD1; j_gene: TRBJ2-3; abundance: -; CDR3aa: CASSPGQGDADTQYF; CDR3nt: TGTGCCAGCAGTCCGGGACAGGGGGACGCAGATACGCAGTATTTT
v_gene: TRBV23-1; d_gene: -; j_gene: TRBJ1-6; abundance: -; CDR3aa: CASRKGPQSGSPLHF; CDR3nt: TGCGCCAGCAGGAAGGGCCCGCAATCAGGGTCACCCCTCCACTTT
v_gene: TRBV27; d_gene: -; j_gene: TRBJ2-1; abundance: -; CDR3aa: CASSLLADYNEQFF; CDR3nt: TGTGCCAGCAGTTTACTTGCGGACTACAATGAGCAGTTCTTC
v_gene: TRBV4-2; d_gene: -; j_gene: TRBJ2-7; abundance: -; CDR3aa: CASSQDGEDYEQYF; CDR3nt: TGTGCCAGCAGCCAAGATGGGGAGGACTACGAGCAGTACTTC
v_gene: TRBV6-5; d_gene: TRBD2; j_gene: TRBJ2-5; abundance: -; CDR3aa: CASRAYGRAGETQYF; CDR3nt: TGTGCCAGCAGGGCCTACGGGAGGGCGGGGGAGACCCAGTACTTC
v_gene: TRBV28; d_gene: -; j_gene: TRBJ1-5; abundance: once; CDR3aa: CASSFLQGTNQPQHF; CDR3nt: TGTGCCAGCAGTTTCCTCCAGGGGACCAATCAGCCCCAGCATTTT
v_gene: TRBV2; d_gene: -; j_gene: TRBJ2-1; abundance: -; CDR3aa: CASSTSPFPNNEQFF; CDR3nt: TGTGCCAGCAGCACGAGCCCCTTCCCCAACAATGAGCAGTTCTTC
v_gene: TRBV5-1; d_gene: -; j_gene: TRBJ1-5; abundance: -; CDR3aa: CASRPSSGRSEQPQHF; CDR3nt: TGCGCCAGCAGGCCAAGTTCCGGGAGGTCTGAACAGCCCCAGCATTTT
v_gene: TRBV4-1; d_gene: -; j_gene: TRBJ1-2; abundance: -; CDR3aa: CASSPRGLYGYTF; CDR3nt: TGCGCCAGCAGCCCCAGGGGTTTGTATGGCTACACCTTC
v_gene: TRBV12-3/TRBV12-4; d_gene: -; j_gene: TRBJ1-4; abundance: -; CDR3aa: CASSSNEKLFF; CDR3nt: TGTGCCAGCAGTTCGAATGAAAAACTGTTTTTT
v_gene: TRBV27; d_gene: TRBD1; j_gene: TRBJ2-7; abundance: -; CDR3aa: CASSWDRGYEQYF; CDR3nt: TGTGCCAGCAGTTGGGACAGGGGCTACGAGCAGTACTTC
v_gene: TRBV28; d_gene: TRBD1; j_gene: TRBJ1-6; abundance: -; CDR3aa: CASSPRQGRSPLHF; CDR3nt: TGTGCCAGCAGTCCAAGACAGGGGAGATCACCCCTCCACTTT